These 20 T cell receptor beta chains originate from one sample sequenced in a study of identical twins listed by TCRdb under 2016. Library construction relied on 5' RACE. The sequencing machine was an Illumina HiSeq 2000. TCRdb handled the public reads itself, with Q25 trimming in fastp and clone calling in MiXCR, and kept productive beta chains. Each record represents a unique CDR3 protein, reported with the most common genes and DNA among its rows. For this sample the table gives approximately 410,000 distinct CDR3 sequences, of which around 18% were detected only once. 9.5% to 15% of the sample belongs to the ten largest clones. Sequences were obtained from naive T cells sorted from blood. The meaning of the sample's cell subset or site label: cells isolated with a human naive T-cell isolation kit. The source of these receptors is a man aged 45-60 years in good health.

In its sample, this clonotype was seen a few times. The chain joins TRBV4-3 to TRBJ2-3; D unresolved. Germline assignment: CDR1 LGHNA and CDR2 YSLEER. V was cut by 2 bases and J by 1 base, with 13 bases left in between. The CDR3 is made up of 16 amino acids. The CDR3 protein is CASSQQNFGRTDTQYF. In nucleotides, the CDR3 is TGCGCCAGCAGCCAACAGAACTTCGGACGCACAGATACGCAGTATTTT.

Ten or more counts support this clonotype. The chain is built from TRBV10-3 and TRBJ2-7; D is possibly TRBD1 (6 bases). Germline CDR1 ENHRY, CDR2 SYGVKD. Trimming removed 6 bases at V and 4 bases at J, with 25 bases between. CDR3 length equals 17 residues. CDR3 protein: CAISQSLGQNFNYEQYF. Here the CDR3 DNA reads TGTGCCATCAGCCAAAGCCTCGGACAGAACTTTAATTACGAGCAGTACTTC.

In this sample, this clonotype turned up many times. J is TRBJ2-1 and V is TRBV12-3 or TRBV12-4; TRBD2 matches 9 bases. This CDR3 has 14 amino acids. V was pared by 3 bases and J by 7 bases, with 4 bases of the junction left unmatched. The CDR3 spells CASSFSGSLNEQFF. In DNA form, the CDR3 reads TGTGCCAGCAGTTTTAGCGGGAGTTTAAATGAGCAGTTCTTC.

The V and J genes are TRBV20-1 and TRBJ1-5; D is unresolved. The CDR3 spans 11 residues. The V gene's germline CDR1 is DFQATT and CDR2 SNEGSKA (reference sequence). V dropped 6 bases and J dropped 12 bases, with 15 bases sitting between them. CDR3 coding DNA: TGCAGTGCCCAAGGACGTTATCGCCAGCATTTT. Translation gives CSAQGRYRQHF.

The table lists this clonotype with a few counts. V gene TRBV20-1 combines with J gene TRBJ2-7; D is unclear. The CDR3 has 12 amino acids. The germline V gene has CDR1 DFQATT and CDR2 SNEGSKA (reference sequence). CDR3 sequence reads: CSGELRAEKQYF. As DNA, the CDR3 is TGCAGCGGCGAACTCCGGGCCGAAAAGCAGTACTTC.

There are many counts of this clonotype. The rearrangement uses TRBV10-3 and TRBJ2-3; TRBD2 aligns across 7 bases. Germline loops: CDR1 ENHRY, CDR2 SYGVKD. This CDR3 region has 15 residues. V lost 0 bases, J lost 5 bases, and 5 bases stayed unmatched. The CDR3 nucleotides read TGTGCCATCAGTGAGTCAGGACTAGGAGTAGATACGCAGTATTTT. This gives the protein CAISESGLGVDTQYF.

This clonotype has more than one count but fewer than ten. The chain uses TRBV19 and TRBJ2-6; no clear D. The CDR3 consists of 15 residues. V was pared by 2 bases and J by 0 bases, with 5 bases between. From germline, CDR1 is LNHDA and CDR2 SQIVND (reference sequence). In DNA, the CDR3 is TGTGCCAGTAGTATAAGCCACTCTGGGGCCAACGTCCTGACTTTC. This gives the protein CASSISHSGANVLTF.

This clonotype was counted a few times. The chain uses TRBV6-1 and TRBJ2-1, with D possibly matching TRBD1 (6 bases). This CDR3 is built from 15 residues. Germline CDR1 reads MNHNS; CDR2 reads SASEGT. Trimming pared 5 bases from V and 3 bases from J, leaving 14 bases between. CDR3 coding DNA: TGTGCCAGCAGTCCAGGGGTCTTAATCTACAATGAGCAGTTCTTC. As protein: CASSPGVLIYNEQFF.

The chain couples TRBV12-3 or TRBV12-4 to TRBJ2-1, with D hard to call. The CDR3 runs 15 residues. The germline V and J ends were trimmed by 3 bases and 7 bases, with 16 bases remaining between them. CDR3 DNA sequence: TGTGCCAGCAGTTTGGCTGGGCAGTACAGAAATGAGCAGTTCTTC. It codes for CASSLAGQYRNEQFF.

The chain couples TRBV18 to TRBJ2-7; D not certain. CDR1 is KGHSH, CDR2 LQKENI, per germline. Trimming removed 0 bases from V and 0 bases from J, with 15 bases in between. The CDR3 has 17 residues. CDR3: CASSPPKGLGNSYEQYF. In DNA form, the CDR3 reads TGTGCCAGCTCACCACCAAAGGGATTAGGGAACTCCTACGAGCAGTACTTC.

The chain links TRBV5-1 to TRBJ2-5, with 9 bases lining up with TRBD1. The CDR3 contains 14 residues. Germline V lookup: CDR1 SGHRS, CDR2 YFSETQ. Germline trimming cut 6 bases from V and 1 base from J; bases unmatched to any gene: 4. CDR3 coding DNA: TGCGCCAGCAACCCGGACAGGGGCCAAGAGACCCAGTACTTC. It encodes CASNPDRGQETQYF.

Ten or more counts support this clonotype. The V call is TRBV24-1, the J call TRBJ2-3; 10 nucleotides align to TRBD2. V shed 0 bases, J shed 0 bases, and the junction held 11 bases outside the gene matches. The CDR3 totals 20 residues. Germline V gene sequence: CDR1 KGHDR, CDR2 SFDVKD. CDR3 DNA: TGTGCCACCAGTGATTTGCTGACTAGCGGGCCCGGCGCTAGCACAGATACGCAGTATTTT. It is translated as CATSDLLTSGPGASTDTQYF.

The rearrangement links TRBV28 to TRBJ2-7, with a weak D call TRBD1 (5 bases). Trimming stripped 7 bases from V and 3 bases from J, with 16 bases between. Germline CDR1 and CDR2: MDHEN and SYDVKM. CDR3 length: 14 amino acids. CDR3 amino acids: CASNPKRQGYEQYF. The CDR3 DNA follows: TGTGCCAGCAACCCAAAACGGCAGGGCTACGAGCAGTACTTC.

This clonotype was recorded many times. V is TRBV11-1 and J is TRBJ2-3; 13 nucleotides match TRBD2. The junction had 16 bases not matched to a gene; V was cut back by 3 bases and J by 4 bases. This CDR3 spans 20 amino acids. Germline V gene data show CDR1 as SGHAT and CDR2 as FQDESV (reference sequence). The CDR3 spells CASSFDDTWTSGGDPDTQYF. The CDR3 DNA reads as TGTGCCAGCAGCTTCGACGACACTTGGACTAGCGGGGGAGACCCAGATACGCAGTATTTT.

The rearrangement uses TRBV4-1 and TRBJ2-3; D is unresolved. Deletions cut 0 bases from V and 4 bases from J, with 5 bases between. The CDR3 has 13 amino acids. Germline V gene lookup returns CDR1 MGHRA and CDR2 YSYEKL. The chain's CDR3 is CASSQDPPDTQYF. In nucleotides, the CDR3 is TGCGCCAGCAGCCAAGATCCCCCAGATACGCAGTATTTT.

The rearrangement uses TRBV18 and TRBJ2-1; TRBD2 might be the D (5 bases). The CDR3 has 15 residues. Trimming cost V 3 bases and J 0 bases, with 9 bases left between them. Germline CDR1 and CDR2: KGHSH and LQKENI. This CDR3 reads CASSPLLGSYNEQFF. DNA of the CDR3: TGTGCCAGCTCACCCCTACTAGGCTCCTACAATGAGCAGTTCTTC.

The sample holds many counts of this clonotype. This rearrangement joins TRBV12-3 or TRBV12-4 to TRBJ1-2; D gene unclear. Trimming took off 6 bases at V and 6 bases at J, with 14 bases between the two ends. The CDR3 is 13 amino acids. Written as DNA, the CDR3 is TGTGCCAGCAGGCTCGCAGAGGTTGATGGCTACACCTTC. Translated, it gives CASRLAEVDGYTF.

This clonotype was found a few times. The chain couples TRBV6-2 or TRBV6-3 to TRBJ2-2; no clear D. V lost 6 bases to trimming and J lost 4 bases, with 12 bases between them. This CDR3 has 14 residues. CDR1 and CDR2 from the germline V gene are MNHEY and SVGEGT. DNA of the CDR3: TGTGCCAGCAGGCCCGATCGGAGCACCGGGGAGCTGTTTTTT. This translates into CASRPDRSTGELFF.

At least ten counts were recorded for this clonotype. The J gene is TRBJ2-3, the V gene TRBV5-5; 7 nucleotides line up with TRBD1. Germline V gene lookup returns CDR1 SGHKS and CDR2 YYEKEE (reference sequence). This CDR3 is 15 amino acids long. Losses at the gene ends were 2 bases for V and 4 bases for J; bases not matched to a gene: 7. The CDR3 DNA reads as TGTGCCAGCAGCTTCCAACAGGGGACGGCAGATACGCAGTATTTT. It encodes CASSFQQGTADTQYF.

This chain connects TRBV6-2 or TRBV6-3 to TRBJ2-7; 8 bases are shared with TRBD2. This CDR3 has 12 amino acids. CDR1 and CDR2 (germline): MNHEY, SVGEGT. With 10 bases clipped from V and 3 bases from J, the junction kept 5 bases outside the gene matches. The CDR3: CATEGTSYEQYF. CDR3 bases: TGTGCCACAGAAGGGACTAGCTACGAGCAGTACTTC.